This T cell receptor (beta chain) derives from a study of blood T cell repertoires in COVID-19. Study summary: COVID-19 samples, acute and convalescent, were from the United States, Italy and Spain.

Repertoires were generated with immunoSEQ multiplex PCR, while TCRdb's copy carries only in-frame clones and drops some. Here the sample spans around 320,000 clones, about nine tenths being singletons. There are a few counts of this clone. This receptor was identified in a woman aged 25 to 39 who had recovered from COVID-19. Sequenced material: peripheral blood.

CDR3 protein: CASSLTLGTSGIPNTGELFF. The CDR3 DNA reads TGTGCCAGCAGCTTAACCCTTGGGACTAGCGGTATTCCGAACACCGGGGAGCTGTTTTTT. V is TRBV11-3 and J is TRBJ2-2; 11 bases match TRBD2. Germline V gives CDR1 SGHNT, CDR2 YENEEA. The ends lost 2 bases at V and 0 bases at J; junction bases unmatched: 11. There are 20 residues in the CDR3.